A selection of T cell receptor beta chains follows, all from one sample in a study of blood T cell repertoires in COVID-19. Libraries were prepared by immunoSEQ multiplex PCR; TCRdb keeps only in-frame clonotypes and omits some of them. The data contain a few hundred thousand clones, approximately 87% of them singletons. The sequenced sample was peripheral blood. All receptors come from a man aged 60 to 75 who had recovered from COVID-19. The CDR3 runs from the conserved cysteine through the conserved F or W. Each record gives: J gene, D gene, V gene, clone size, CDR3 DNA, CDR3 protein. The D gene is left open where the match is weak. Size is stated for part of the rows, as once, few or many counts, or as a class when the clone is expanded.

J: TRBJ2-7; D: TRBD1; V: TRBV6-5; size: -; DNA: TGTGCCAGCACTCCTCGGGACAGGGTTCGCTCCGAGCAGTACTTC; CDR3: CASTPRDRVRSEQYF
J: TRBJ1-5; D: -; V: TRBV6-6; size: -; DNA: TGTGCCAGCAGGGTACAGGGACCTGGCCAGCCCCAGCATTTT; CDR3: CASRVQGPGQPQHF
J: TRBJ1-5; D: TRBD1; V: TRBV5-1; size: once; DNA: TGCGCCAGCAGCCTCGGACAGGAAAATCAGCCCCAGCATTTT; CDR3: CASSLGQENQPQHF
J: TRBJ2-7; D: -; V: TRBV3-1/TRBV3-2; size: -; DNA: TGTGCCAGCAGCCGCGCAACCTACGAGCAGTACTTC; CDR3: CASSRATYEQYF
J: TRBJ2-6; D: TRBD2; V: TRBV4-2; size: -; DNA: TGTGCCAGCAGCCAAGATTTGGGGGGGTCTGGGGCCAACGTCCTGACTTTC; CDR3: CASSQDLGGSGANVLTF
J: TRBJ1-2; D: -; V: TRBV11-2; size: -; DNA: TGTGCCAGCAGCTTACCCCGGGGACTTTATGGCTACACCTTC; CDR3: CASSLPRGLYGYTF
J: TRBJ1-2; D: -; V: TRBV28; size: once; DNA: TGTGCCAGCAGTCCCCATCAGGGGCCAAACTATGGCTACACCTTC; CDR3: CASSPHQGPNYGYTF
J: TRBJ2-1; D: TRBD2; V: TRBV11-3; size: -; DNA: TGTGCCAGCAGCTTAACTAGCGCCTCCTACAATGAGCAGTTCTTC; CDR3: CASSLTSASYNEQFF
J: TRBJ2-2; D: TRBD2; V: TRBV7-2; size: -; DNA: TGTGCCAGCGCCGGAGCGGGGGGAGGCGGGGAGCTGTTTTTT; CDR3: CASAGAGGGGELFF
J: TRBJ1-2; D: -; V: TRBV24-1; size: -; DNA: TGTGCCACCAGTGAGGAGGGGACGGGCTATGGCTACACCTTC; CDR3: CATSEEGTGYGYTF
J: TRBJ2-3; D: TRBD1; V: TRBV19; size: -; DNA: TGTGCCAGTAGCTCGGGACAGGGGGCAAATACGCAGTATTTT; CDR3: CASSSGQGANTQYF
J: TRBJ1-5; D: -; V: TRBV5-1; size: -; DNA: TGCGCCAGCAGCCCACTGGGAGACCCTAATCAGCCCCAGCATTTT; CDR3: CASSPLGDPNQPQHF
J: TRBJ2-7; D: -; V: TRBV19; size: -; DNA: TGTGCCAGTAGTAGGGCCGAAGGGAGGTACGAGCAGTACTTC; CDR3: CASSRAEGRYEQYF
J: TRBJ2-6; D: -; V: TRBV7-3; size: -; DNA: TGTGCCAGCAGCTTCCGCGCCCAGGGGGAGGCTGGGGCCAACGTCCTGACTTTC; CDR3: CASSFRAQGEAGANVLTF
J: TRBJ2-1; D: TRBD1; V: TRBV7-2; size: -; DNA: TGTGCCAGCAGCTTAGTTCCGGGACAGGGAGTGGGCAATGAGCAGTTCTTC; CDR3: CASSLVPGQGVGNEQFF
J: TRBJ1-3; D: -; V: TRBV19; size: -; DNA: TGTGCCACCCAGGCAGGCCACTCTGGAAACACCATATATTTT; CDR3: CATQAGHSGNTIYF
J: TRBJ1-3; D: -; V: TRBV18; size: -; DNA: TGTGCCAGCTCACCGAACCGACAGGCGGCCTCTGGAAACACCATATATTTT; CDR3: CASSPNRQAASGNTIYF
J: TRBJ2-1; D: -; V: TRBV3-1/TRBV3-2; size: -; DNA: TGTGCCAGCAGCCCGTCCGGAGGCGGGTACAATGAGCAGTTCTTC; CDR3: CASSPSGGGYNEQFF
J: TRBJ1-1; D: -; V: TRBV6-5; size: -; DNA: TGTGCCAGCACAGGAGGGAGGACTGAAGCTTTCTTT; CDR3: CASTGGRTEAFF
J: TRBJ1-6; D: -; V: TRBV7-8; size: -; DNA: TGTGCCAGCAGCTATGCGGGTCAGGGGAATAATTCACCCCTCCACTTT; CDR3: CASSYAGQGNNSPLHF
J: TRBJ2-7; D: TRBD2; V: TRBV5-1; size: -; DNA: TGCGCCAGCAGCTTGCAGACTAGCGGGAACGAGCAGTACTTC; CDR3: CASSLQTSGNEQYF
J: TRBJ1-2; D: -; V: TRBV7-3; size: -; DNA: TGTGCCAGCAGTCCTCGCGGGGGAACAGGTCTCTATGGCTACACCTTC; CDR3: CASSPRGGTGLYGYTF
J: TRBJ1-1; D: TRBD1; V: TRBV4-2; size: -; DNA: TGTGCCAGCAGCCAGAGACTGCAGGGGGGTGGCACTGAAGCTTTCTTT; CDR3: CASSQRLQGGGTEAFF
J: TRBJ2-1; D: -; V: TRBV7-3; size: -; DNA: TGTGCCAGCAGCTTAATAGGCGGGGGCCTGAGCAATGAGCAGTTCTTC; CDR3: CASSLIGGGLSNEQFF
J: TRBJ2-5; D: -; V: TRBV5-1; size: -; DNA: TGCGCCAGCAGCTTCACCCAGGGTTCCGGCGATCAGTACTTC; CDR3: CASSFTQGSGDQYF
J: TRBJ2-3; D: -; V: TRBV6-2/TRBV6-3; size: few; DNA: TGTGCCAGCAGTTACGGGTTAGCGAGGCTTCCCTCAGATACGCAGTATTTT; CDR3: CASSYGLARLPSDTQYF
J: TRBJ2-7; D: TRBD1; V: TRBV28; size: -; DNA: TGTGCCAGCGGGAGTGCCGGGACAGGGTATAACGAGCAGTACTTC; CDR3: CASGSAGTGYNEQYF
J: TRBJ2-7; D: TRBD1; V: TRBV6-1; size: -; DNA: TGTGCCAGCAGTGAACAGACAGGGAGCGTCTACGAGCAGTACTTC; CDR3: CASSEQTGSVYEQYF
J: TRBJ2-3; D: TRBD2; V: TRBV7-6; size: -; DNA: TGTGCCAGCAGCTTAGCCCCAGCGGGGGTAGCAGATACGCAGTATTTT; CDR3: CASSLAPAGVADTQYF
J: TRBJ1-1; D: -; V: TRBV28; size: -; DNA: TGTGCCAGCAGCTATCCTCCTATTATATACAGAGACCCTGAAGCTTTCTTT; CDR3: CASSYPPIIYRDPEAFF
J: TRBJ1-2; D: -; V: TRBV10-3; size: once; DNA: TGTGCCATCAGTGAGTTTCAGGGAACAAACTATGGCTACACCTTC; CDR3: CAISEFQGTNYGYTF
J: TRBJ1-2; D: TRBD1; V: TRBV11-2; size: once; DNA: TGTGCCAGCAGCGCGGGACAGAACTATGGCTACACCTTC; CDR3: CASSAGQNYGYTF
J: TRBJ2-3; D: -; V: TRBV5-1; size: -; DNA: TGCGCCAGCAGCTTGGCCCCCCCGGGAGGGACAGGGATCGATACGCAGTATTTT; CDR3: CASSLAPPGGTGIDTQYF
J: TRBJ1-1; D: TRBD1; V: TRBV19; size: once; DNA: TGTGCCAGTACCAGGGACAGGTCGAACACTGAAGCTTTCTTT; CDR3: CASTRDRSNTEAFF
J: TRBJ1-1; D: TRBD1; V: TRBV11-3; size: -; DNA: TGTGCCAGCAGCTTAGATCGTCAGGGGGCGCCCTCTGAAGCTTTCTTT; CDR3: CASSLDRQGAPSEAFF
J: TRBJ1-2; D: -; V: TRBV6-2/TRBV6-3; size: -; DNA: TGTGCCAGCAGTCTCGACAGAGACTATGGCTACACCTTC; CDR3: CASSLDRDYGYTF
J: TRBJ2-3; D: -; V: TRBV4-1; size: once; DNA: TGCGCCAGCAGCCACCGCCTAGGGCAGAGAGGGGATACGCAGTATTTT; CDR3: CASSHRLGQRGDTQYF
J: TRBJ1-1; D: -; V: TRBV7-6; size: -; DNA: TGTGCCAGCAGCTTTACACCAAACACTGAAGCTTTCTTT; CDR3: CASSFTPNTEAFF
J: TRBJ1-1; D: -; V: TRBV5-1; size: -; DNA: TGCGCCAGCAGCTTCCCAGGGTTGAACACTGAAGCTTTCTTT; CDR3: CASSFPGLNTEAFF
J: TRBJ2-2; D: TRBD1; V: TRBV5-5; size: -; DNA: TGTGCCAGCAGCCCGGGACAGGGGTTAGTCGCCGGGGAGCTGTTTTTT; CDR3: CASSPGQGLVAGELFF
J: TRBJ2-7; D: -; V: TRBV30; size: many; DNA: TGTGCCTGGAGTGTGCGCGGGATACCATACGAGCAGTACTTC; CDR3: CAWSVRGIPYEQYF
J: TRBJ1-2; D: -; V: TRBV19; size: -; DNA: TGTGCCAGCCACTACCCACCCACCGTTTACACCTTC; CDR3: CASHYPPTVYTF
J: TRBJ2-6; D: -; V: TRBV2; size: -; DNA: TGTGCCAGCGTCCCTTTATCTGGGGCCAACGTCCTGACTTTC; CDR3: CASVPLSGANVLTF
J: TRBJ2-7; D: TRBD2; V: TRBV7-9; size: -; DNA: TGTGCCAGCAGCTTAGTTAGCGGGAGGGCCTACGAGCAGTACTTC; CDR3: CASSLVSGRAYEQYF
J: TRBJ2-1; D: -; V: TRBV27; size: -; DNA: TGTGCCAGCAGGACTAGGTTGGTTAGAGATGAGCAGTTCTTC; CDR3: CASRTRLVRDEQFF
J: TRBJ1-4; D: -; V: TRBV10-3; size: -; DNA: TGTGCCATCAGTGATTCGTCAGGGACTAATGAAAAACTGTTTTTT; CDR3: CAISDSSGTNEKLFF
J: TRBJ2-3; D: -; V: TRBV24-1; size: -; DNA: TGTGCCACCAGTGATCCCACACGGTTGGGGCCAGATACGCAGTATTTT; CDR3: CATSDPTRLGPDTQYF
J: TRBJ2-1; D: TRBD2; V: TRBV18; size: -; DNA: TGTGCCAGCTCACCCCCAAACAGCGGGGGGGCCAATGAGCAGTTCTTC; CDR3: CASSPPNSGGANEQFF
J: TRBJ1-3; D: -; V: TRBV30; size: -; DNA: TGTGCCTGGAGTGGGACAGTTTCTGGAAACACCATATATTTT; CDR3: CAWSGTVSGNTIYF
J: TRBJ1-1; D: -; V: TRBV3-1/TRBV3-2; size: -; DNA: TGTGCCAGCAGCCAAGTACAGGGTGAAGCTTTCTTT; CDR3: CASSQVQGEAFF
J: TRBJ1-6; D: -; V: TRBV5-1; size: few; DNA: TGCGCCAGCAGATCCCAGGGGAACCTCTATAATTCACCCCTCCACTTT; CDR3: CASRSQGNLYNSPLHF
J: TRBJ2-1; D: -; V: TRBV7-2; size: few; DNA: TGTGCCAGCAGCTTACGTGATAGCTCCTACAATGAGCAGTTCTTC; CDR3: CASSLRDSSYNEQFF
J: TRBJ1-1; D: -; V: TRBV30; size: few; DNA: TGTGCCGGGACCAGGGGTCCTGAAGCTTTCTTT; CDR3: CAGTRGPEAFF
J: TRBJ1-3; D: -; V: TRBV19; size: -; DNA: TGTGCCAGTAGCTTCGCGTCGAACACCATATATTTT; CDR3: CASSFASNTIYF
J: TRBJ2-5; D: TRBD1; V: TRBV5-1; size: -; DNA: TGCGCCAGCATCAGGACAGGGACTGCGGAGACCCAGTACTTC; CDR3: CASIRTGTAETQYF
J: TRBJ1-2; D: -; V: TRBV29-1; size: -; DNA: TGCAGCGTTGAAGACAGGGTTGGCTATGGCTACACCTTC; CDR3: CSVEDRVGYGYTF
J: TRBJ2-7; D: -; V: TRBV28; size: -; DNA: TGTGCCAGCAATTCCCCTACCTACGAGCAGTACTTC; CDR3: CASNSPTYEQYF
J: TRBJ2-7; D: TRBD1; V: TRBV7-3; size: -; DNA: TGTGCCAGCAGCTTCCAGGGACAGGGGGCGGGGGAGCAGTACTTC; CDR3: CASSFQGQGAGEQYF
J: TRBJ2-4; D: -; V: TRBV7-2; size: -; DNA: TGTGCCAGCAGCGCCTCGCGGGACATTCAGTACTTC; CDR3: CASSASRDIQYF